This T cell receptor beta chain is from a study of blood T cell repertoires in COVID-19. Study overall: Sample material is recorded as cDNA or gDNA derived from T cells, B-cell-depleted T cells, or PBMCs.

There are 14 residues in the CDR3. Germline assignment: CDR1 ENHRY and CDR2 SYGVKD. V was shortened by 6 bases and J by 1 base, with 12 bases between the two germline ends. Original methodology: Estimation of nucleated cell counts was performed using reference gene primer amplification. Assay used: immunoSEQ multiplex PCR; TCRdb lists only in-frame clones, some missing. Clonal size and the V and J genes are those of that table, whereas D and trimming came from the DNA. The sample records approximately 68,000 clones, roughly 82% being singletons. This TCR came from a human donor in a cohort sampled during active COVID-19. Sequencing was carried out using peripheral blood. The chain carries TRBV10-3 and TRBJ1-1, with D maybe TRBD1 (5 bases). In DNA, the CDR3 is TGTGCCATCAGGCCGGGACTCAAGAACACTGAAGCTTTCTTT. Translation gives CAIRPGLKNTEAFF.